The text below deals with one T cell receptor (beta chain). The antigen is undetermined. The record originates from a study of beta chain features in type 1 diabetes. Study results and limitations: All four CD4+ subsets of Type 1 diabetes patients contained TCRB CDR3s that were moderately but significantly shorter. A greater similarity of naive, central memory and Treg TCRB repertoires was seen among patients than among healthy donors. Although PCR might favor shorter templates, it would do so equally in patients and controls.

V lost 4 bases and J 4 bases, leaving 8 bases between the germline ends. This CDR3 has 13 amino acids. In germline, CDR1 is SGHRS, CDR2 YFSETQ. Expressed TCRB transcripts were sequenced because the isolated RNA had all been reverse transcribed beforehand. The average output of naive, central memory and regulatory T cell samples was approximately 3.7 million reads. TCRdb's copy holds only in-frame clones and misses some; the assay was immunoSEQ multiplex PCR. The table has hundreds of thousands of clones, 13% seen once. This chain uses TRBV5-1 with TRBJ2-2; D gene uncertain. This TCR was recovered from a man younger than 35 with type 1 diabetes. The specimen sequenced was naive CD4+ T cells from blood. The CDR3 spells CASSPEGTGELFF. The CDR3 bases are TGCGCCAGCAGCCCCGAAGGCACCGGGGAGCTGTTTTTT.